Below are 18 T cell receptor beta chains sequenced from a single sample in a study of cytomegalovirus exposure and HLA in healthy donors. Both 60 Vbeta primers and 13 Jbeta primers went into the PCR. TCRdb keeps only in-frame clones here, not all; method: immunoSEQ multiplex PCR. The table shows about 98,000 clones, with about 74% occurring only once. Specimen: PBMCs. The receptors were sampled from a male donor in good health and CMV-seronegative.

This clone is medium-sized (0.01 to 0.1%) by share. The chain links TRBV28 to TRBJ2-7; D is unclear. This CDR3 has 12 amino acids. Germline V lookup: CDR1 MDHEN, CDR2 SYDVKM. Between the trimmed V and J ends, which lost 4 bases and 6 bases, there was a span of 10 bases. Here the CDR3 reads CASSSGPGEQYF. CDR3 bases: TGTGCCAGCAGTTCGGGTCCGGGCGAGCAGTACTTC.

The chain recombines TRBV11-3 with TRBJ1-1; D gene ambiguous. V was pared by 3 bases and J by 5 bases, with 10 bases between. The CDR3 covers 13 residues. Germline loops: CDR1 SGHNT, CDR2 YENEEA. As DNA, the CDR3 is TGTGCCAGCAGCTTCACCGGGATAACTGAAGCTTTCTTT. The encoded protein is CASSFTGITEAFF.

V gene TRBV27 combines with J gene TRBJ2-5, with D perhaps matching TRBD1 (5 bases). Matching the DNA end better, TRBJ2-7 makes the J call doubtful. The CDR3 has 13 residues. Germline assignment: CDR1 MNHEY and CDR2 SMNVEV (reference sequence). This CDR3 reads CATARAYSYEQYF. The CDR3 region has the DNA TGTGCCACCGCCAGGGCCTATTCCTACGAGCAGTACTTC.

This clone was picked up a small number of times. The chain links TRBV27 to TRBJ2-7, with 9 bases identical to TRBD2. CDR3 length: 14 residues. V was clipped by 4 bases and J by 6 bases; unmatched bases: 7. Germline CDR1 and CDR2: MNHEY and SMNVEV (reference sequence). CDR3 amino acids: CASSSPGLAPEQYF. Written as DNA, the CDR3 is TGTGCCAGCAGTTCTCCGGGACTAGCCCCCGAGCAGTACTTC.

The gene calls are TRBV19 and TRBJ2-7, with 8 positions matching TRBD2. The germline CDR1 and CDR2 sequences are LNHDA and SQIVND (reference sequence). Germline trimming cut 3 bases from V and 4 bases from J; bases unmatched to any gene: 8. There are 15 residues in the CDR3. The CDR3 DNA follows: TGTGCCAGTAGTATTTCCGGACTAGCTTTGTACGAGCAGTACTTC. It yields the protein CASSISGLALYEQYF.

V is TRBV30 and J is TRBJ2-1, with 12 bases fitting TRBD2. After removal of 4 bases from V and 4 bases from J, the junction contained 5 bases not matched to a gene. This CDR3 region has 15 residues. Germline V gene sequence: CDR1 GTSNPN, CDR2 SVGIG (reference sequence). CDR3 residues: CAWTTGLAGYNEQFF. The CDR3 DNA is TGTGCCTGGACTACGGGACTAGCGGGTTACAATGAGCAGTTCTTC.

This chain joins TRBV5-1 and TRBJ2-3; 14 bases are shared with TRBD2. The V gene's germline CDR1 is SGHRS and CDR2 YFSETQ. CDR3 size: 15 residues. Trimming removed 7 bases from V and 4 bases from J; junction bases left unmatched: 5. The CDR3 coding sequence is TGCGCCAGCGCGGGGACTAGCGGGAGTTCAGATACGCAGTATTTT. Amino acids: CASAGTSGSSDTQYF.

This clone was seen more than once but under ten times. This chain links TRBV27 with TRBJ1-2; D unclear. CDR1 is MNHEY and CDR2 is SMNVEV in the germline V gene (reference sequence). This CDR3 has 14 amino acids. With 0 bases removed from V and 7 bases from J, the gap between germline ends came to 12 bases. This CDR3 is CASSLSSLAGGYTF. The CDR3 DNA reads TGTGCCAGCAGTTTATCGTCCCTTGCGGGTGGCTACACCTTC.

The chain couples TRBV5-1 to TRBJ2-7, with D perhaps TRBD2 (6 bases). CDR1 is SGHRS, CDR2 YFSETQ, per germline. Deletions cut 0 bases from V and 4 bases from J, with 14 bases between. This CDR3 contains 15 residues. The CDR3 nucleotides read TGCGCCAGCAGCTTGGTCGGGACTCAAAAATACGAGCAGTACTTC. It encodes CASSLVGTQKYEQYF.

The chain joins TRBV27 to TRBJ2-5; D gene unclear. Germline lookup yields CDR1 MNHEY and CDR2 SMNVEV (reference sequence). The CDR3 runs 19 residues. V lost 0 bases, J lost 2 bases, and 22 bases lay in between. The CDR3 bases are TGTGCCAGCAGTTTATCCCCCTATACAGTGCTCAGCACACAAGAGACCCAGTACTTC. Translation gives CASSLSPYTVLSTQETQYF.

The V call is TRBV5-1, the J call TRBJ2-3, with D maybe TRBD2 (5 bases). There are 15 residues in the CDR3. Germline CDR1 SGHRS, CDR2 YFSETQ. V was cut by 3 bases and J by 2 bases, with 13 bases left in between. This CDR3 is CASSSGKDYTDTQYF. The CDR3 DNA is TGCGCCAGCAGCTCGGGAAAAGACTACACAGATACGCAGTATTTT.

The chain uses TRBV2 and TRBJ1-1, with D possibly matching TRBD1 (6 bases). The CDR3 runs to 14 residues. Germline CDR1 is SNHLY and CDR2 is FYNNEI. V lost 5 bases and J lost 6, with 16 bases in between. DNA of the CDR3: TGTGCCAGCAGTAACACGGGCGGGGGCTCTGAAGCTTTCTTT. It encodes CASSNTGGGSEAFF.

This rearrangement joins TRBV19 to TRBJ2-5; tentative D call: TRBD2 (5 bases). The CDR3 consists of 15 residues. Trimming took off 1 base at V and 2 bases at J, with 11 bases between the two ends. CDR1 and CDR2 from the germline V gene are LNHDA and SQIVND (reference sequence). In DNA form, the CDR3 reads TGTGCCAGTAGTATAGGTCCCGGGGTGCAAGAGACCCAGTACTTC. Translated, it gives CASSIGPGVQETQYF.

This clone was observed a few times. The chain couples TRBV5-4 to TRBJ1-1; no clear D gene. CDR1 and CDR2 (germline): SGHNT, YYREEE (reference sequence). V lost 4 bases and J 1 base, leaving 11 bases between the germline ends. CDR3 length equals 14 residues. As DNA, the CDR3 is TGTGCCAGCAGCACGGGATCCGGGAACACTGAAGCTTTCTTT. Encoded protein: CASSTGSGNTEAFF.

This clone occurred a few times. Other DNA variants within this sample encode the same CDR3. The chain employs TRBV5-1 and TRBJ2-3; D possibly corresponds to TRBD1 (5 bases). Germline V CDR1 and CDR2: SGHRS, YFSETQ. There are 15 residues in the CDR3. V was pared by 0 bases and J by 0 bases, with 8 bases between. The CDR3 DNA is TGCGCCAGCAGCTTGGGGCAGGGTAGCACAGATACGCAGTATTTT. It specifies CASSLGQGSTDTQYF.

This clone was picked up a small number of times. V usage is TRBV6-1 and J usage is TRBJ2-7; 7 nucleotides agree with TRBD1. Germline V lookup: CDR1 MNHNS, CDR2 SASEGT. With V trimmed by 1 base and J by 2 bases, 2 bases remained unmatched. This CDR3 has 14 residues. This chain's CDR3 is CASSEEQGTYEQYF. The DNA of the CDR3 is TGTGCCAGCAGTGAAGAACAGGGGACCTACGAGCAGTACTTC.

V usage is TRBV7-9 and J usage is TRBJ1-1; 8 bases align to TRBD1. Germline CDR1 reads SEHNR; CDR2 reads FQNEAQ (reference sequence). CDR3 size: 13 residues. Losses at the gene ends were 6 bases for V and 10 bases for J; bases not matched to a gene: 10. In DNA form, the CDR3 reads TGTGCCAGCAGACATCCGGGACAGGCCGTAGCTTTCTTT. Its translation: CASRHPGQAVAFF.

Only a few counts were recorded for this clone. The rearrangement uses TRBV29-1 and TRBJ1-1, with 7 bases matching TRBD1. The CDR3 runs 16 residues. V lost 0 bases to trimming and J lost 7 bases; unmatched junction nucleotides: 14. Germline values: CDR1 SQVTM, CDR2 ANQGSEA. The chain's CDR3 is CSVEDYRETGPNEAFF. DNA of the CDR3: TGCAGCGTTGAAGACTATAGGGAGACAGGGCCAAATGAAGCTTTCTTT.